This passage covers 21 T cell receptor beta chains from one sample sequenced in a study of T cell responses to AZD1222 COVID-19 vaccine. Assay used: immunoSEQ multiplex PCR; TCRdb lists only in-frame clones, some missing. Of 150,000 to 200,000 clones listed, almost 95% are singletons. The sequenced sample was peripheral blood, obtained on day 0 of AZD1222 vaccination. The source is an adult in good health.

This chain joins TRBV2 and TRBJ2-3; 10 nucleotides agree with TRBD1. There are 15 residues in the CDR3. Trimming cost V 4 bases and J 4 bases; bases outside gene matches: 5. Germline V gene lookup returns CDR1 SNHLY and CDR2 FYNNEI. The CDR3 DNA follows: TGTGCCAGCAGTGTGCGACAGGGGGCTTCAGATACGCAGTATTTT. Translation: CASSVRQGASDTQYF.

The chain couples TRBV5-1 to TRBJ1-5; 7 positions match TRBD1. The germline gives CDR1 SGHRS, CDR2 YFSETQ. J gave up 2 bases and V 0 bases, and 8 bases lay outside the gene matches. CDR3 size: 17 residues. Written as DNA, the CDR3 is TGCGCCAGCAGCTTGGGGGTAACAGGGGCGGGCAATCAGCCCCAGCATTTT. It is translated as CASSLGVTGAGNQPQHF.

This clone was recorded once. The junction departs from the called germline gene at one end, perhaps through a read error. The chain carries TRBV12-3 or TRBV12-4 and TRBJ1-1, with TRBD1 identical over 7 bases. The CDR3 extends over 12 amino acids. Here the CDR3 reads CASSSNLRDRRF. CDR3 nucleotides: TGTGCCAGCAGTTCTAACCTCCGGGACAGAAGGTTT.

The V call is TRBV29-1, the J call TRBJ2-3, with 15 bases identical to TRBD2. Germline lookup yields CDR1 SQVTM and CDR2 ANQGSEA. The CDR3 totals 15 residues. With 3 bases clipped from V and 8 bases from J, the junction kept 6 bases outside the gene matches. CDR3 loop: CSVEGLAGGLGTQYF. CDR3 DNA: TGCAGCGTTGAGGGACTAGCGGGAGGATTAGGTACGCAGTATTTT.

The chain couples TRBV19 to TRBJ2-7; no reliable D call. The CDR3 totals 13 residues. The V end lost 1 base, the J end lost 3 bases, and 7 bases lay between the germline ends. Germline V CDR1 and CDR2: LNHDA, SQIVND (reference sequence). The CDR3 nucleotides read TGTGCCAGTAGTATAGTAGCAGGCTACGAGCAGTACTTC. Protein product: CASSIVAGYEQYF.

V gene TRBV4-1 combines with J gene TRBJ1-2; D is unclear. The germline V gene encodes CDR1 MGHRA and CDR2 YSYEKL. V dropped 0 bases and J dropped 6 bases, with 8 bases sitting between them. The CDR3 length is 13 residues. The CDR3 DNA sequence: TGCGCCAGCAGCCAAGAGAGGGTCAATGGCTACACCTTC. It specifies CASSQERVNGYTF.

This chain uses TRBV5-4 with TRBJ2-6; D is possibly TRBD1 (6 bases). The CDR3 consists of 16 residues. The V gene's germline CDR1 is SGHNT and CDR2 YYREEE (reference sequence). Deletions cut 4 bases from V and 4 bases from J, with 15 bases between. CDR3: CASSTLGAYGANVLTF. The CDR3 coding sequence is TGTGCCAGCAGCACCCTGGGGGCTTACGGGGCCAACGTCCTGACTTTC. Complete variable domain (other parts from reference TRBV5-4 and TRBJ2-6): ETGVTQSPTHLIKTRGQQVTLRCSSQSGHNTVSWYQQALGQGPQFIFQYYREEENGRGNFPPRFSGLQFPNYSSELNVNALELDDSALYLCASSTLGAYGANVLTFGAGSRLTVL.

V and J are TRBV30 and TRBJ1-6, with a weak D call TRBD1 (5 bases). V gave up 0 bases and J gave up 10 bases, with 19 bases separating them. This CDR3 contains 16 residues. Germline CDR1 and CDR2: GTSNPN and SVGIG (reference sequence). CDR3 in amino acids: CAWSVLGGAVGSPLHF. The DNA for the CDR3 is TGTGCCTGGAGTGTACTTGGGGGTGCGGTGGGATCACCCCTCCACTTT.

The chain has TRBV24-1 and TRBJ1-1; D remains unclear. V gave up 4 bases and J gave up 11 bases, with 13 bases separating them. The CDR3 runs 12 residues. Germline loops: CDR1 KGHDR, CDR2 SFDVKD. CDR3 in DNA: TGTGCCACCAGTGACTCCCCTGGGAGGGCTTTCTTT. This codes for CATSDSPGRAFF.

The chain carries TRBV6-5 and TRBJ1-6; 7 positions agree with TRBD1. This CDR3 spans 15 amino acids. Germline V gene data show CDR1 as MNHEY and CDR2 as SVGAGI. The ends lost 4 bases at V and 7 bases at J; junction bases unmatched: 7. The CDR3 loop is CASSSRQGLNSPLHF. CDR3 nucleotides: TGTGCCAGCAGTTCCCGACAGGGCCTAAATTCACCCCTCCACTTT.

CDR3 amino acids: CASSKGASGANVLTF. The DNA for the CDR3 is TGTGCCAGCTCAAAGGGGGCCTCTGGGGCCAACGTCCTGACTTTC. The chain uses TRBV18 and TRBJ2-6; 7 bases are shared with TRBD1. CDR3 size: 15 residues. Germline V gene lookup returns CDR1 KGHSH and CDR2 LQKENI. Germline trimming cut 5 bases from V and 0 bases from J; bases unmatched to any gene: 1.

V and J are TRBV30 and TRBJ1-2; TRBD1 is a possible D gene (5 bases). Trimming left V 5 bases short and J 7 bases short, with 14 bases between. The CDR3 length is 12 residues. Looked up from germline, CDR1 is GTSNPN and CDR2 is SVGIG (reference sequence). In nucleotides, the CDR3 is TGTGCCTGGGACGGGACTCACTTTGGCTACACCTTC. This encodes CAWDGTHFGYTF.

The CDR3 spells CASSRHGLAGGRRKTDTQYF. The CDR3 DNA reads TGTGCCAGCAGCCGCCACGGACTAGCGGGGGGACGACGGAAAACAGATACGCAGTATTTT. The chain combines TRBV3-1 (or the pseudogene TRBV3-2) with TRBJ2-3; 14 nucleotides align to TRBD2. The CDR3 runs to 20 residues. Germline assignment: CDR1 LGHDT and CDR2 YNNKEL (reference sequence). V lost 4 bases and J lost 3; bases outside the gene matches: 15.

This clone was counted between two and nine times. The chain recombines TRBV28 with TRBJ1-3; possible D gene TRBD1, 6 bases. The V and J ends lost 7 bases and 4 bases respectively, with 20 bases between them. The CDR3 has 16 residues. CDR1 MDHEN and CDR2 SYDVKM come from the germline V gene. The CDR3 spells CASNPHRVKEGNTIYF. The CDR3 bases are TGTGCCAGCAATCCCCACAGGGTAAAGGAGGGAAACACCATATATTTT.

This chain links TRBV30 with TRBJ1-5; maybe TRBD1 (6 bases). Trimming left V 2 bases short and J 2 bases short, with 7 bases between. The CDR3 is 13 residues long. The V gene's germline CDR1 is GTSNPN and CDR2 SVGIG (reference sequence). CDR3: CAWSSGGNQPQHF. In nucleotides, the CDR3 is TGTGCCTGGAGTTCAGGGGGCAATCAGCCCCAGCATTTT.

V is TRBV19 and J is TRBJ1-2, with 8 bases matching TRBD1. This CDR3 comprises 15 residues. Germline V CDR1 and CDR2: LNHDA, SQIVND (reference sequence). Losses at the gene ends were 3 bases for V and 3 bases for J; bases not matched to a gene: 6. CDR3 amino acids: CASSMGTGRDYGYTF. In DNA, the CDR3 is TGTGCCAGTAGTATGGGGACAGGTCGTGACTATGGCTACACCTTC.

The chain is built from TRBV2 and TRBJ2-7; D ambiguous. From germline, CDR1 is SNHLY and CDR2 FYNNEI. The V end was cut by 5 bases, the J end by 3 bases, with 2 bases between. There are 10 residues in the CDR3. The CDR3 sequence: CASSNYEQYF. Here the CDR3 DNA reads TGTGCCAGCAGTAACTACGAGCAGTACTTC.

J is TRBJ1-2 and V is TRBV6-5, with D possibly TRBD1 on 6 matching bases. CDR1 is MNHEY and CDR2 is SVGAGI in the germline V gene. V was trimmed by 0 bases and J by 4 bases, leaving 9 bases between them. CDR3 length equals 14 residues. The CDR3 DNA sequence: TGTGCCAGCAGTTACTCGACAGGAATCTATGGCTACACCTTC. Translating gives CASSYSTGIYGYTF.

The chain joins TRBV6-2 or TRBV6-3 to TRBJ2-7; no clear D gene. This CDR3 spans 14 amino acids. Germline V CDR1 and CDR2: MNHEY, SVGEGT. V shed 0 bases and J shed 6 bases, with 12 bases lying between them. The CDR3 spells CASSYSAISPEQYF. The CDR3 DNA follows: TGTGCCAGCAGTTACTCGGCAATAAGTCCCGAGCAGTACTTC.

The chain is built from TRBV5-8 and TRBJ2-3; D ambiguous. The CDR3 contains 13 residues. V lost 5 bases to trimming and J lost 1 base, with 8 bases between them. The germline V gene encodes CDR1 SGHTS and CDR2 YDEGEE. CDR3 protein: CASRQKGTDTQYF. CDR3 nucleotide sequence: TGTGCCAGCAGGCAGAAAGGCACAGATACGCAGTATTTT.

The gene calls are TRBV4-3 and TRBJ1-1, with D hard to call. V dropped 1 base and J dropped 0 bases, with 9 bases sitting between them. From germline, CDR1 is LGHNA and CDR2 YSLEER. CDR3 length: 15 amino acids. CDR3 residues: CASSQVREMNTEAFF. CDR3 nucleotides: TGCGCCAGCAGCCAAGTGAGGGAGATGAACACTGAAGCTTTCTTT.